This paragraph reports one T cell receptor beta chain. Tumor tissue was taken before any definitive surgery or chemotherapy was given. The source of the sample is a study of high-grade serous ovarian cancer treatment subgroups. TCRdb's copy holds only in-frame clones and misses some; the assay was immunoSEQ multiplex PCR. The sample has 4,800 or so clones, approximately 70% seen once. CDR1 and CDR2 from the germline V gene are MNHEY and SVGAGI. V dropped 6 bases and J dropped 6 bases, with 9 bases sitting between them. This CDR3 comprises 12 residues. The rearrangement joins TRBV6-5 to TRBJ2-1; maybe TRBD2 (6 bases). The sequence derives from a human donor with high-grade serous ovarian cancer. The sequenced sample consisted of tumor tissue. Written as DNA, the CDR3 is TGTGCCAGCAGCGGGAGATTCAATGAGCAGTTCTTC. Its translation: CASSGRFNEQFF.